These T cell receptor beta chains were read from a single sample in a study of cytomegalovirus exposure and HLA in healthy donors. Libraries were prepared by immunoSEQ multiplex PCR; TCRdb keeps only in-frame clonotypes and omits some of them. Of approximately 130,000 clones in the sample, 77% were seen once. The specimen was PBMCs. The receptors derive from a man aged 18 to 29 in good health and CMV-seropositive. Each CDR3 is given with its conserved first and last residue.

V	J	CDR3
TRBV18	TRBJ1-2	CASSTTGEAEEYTF
TRBV10-2	TRBJ2-3	CASSDLRTSGGPNTQYF
TRBV4-1	TRBJ2-4	CASSRGGSENIQYF
TRBV6-5	TRBJ2-3	CASRTGTLDTDTQYF
TRBV7-9	TRBJ2-1	CASSYSAGGYNEQFF
TRBV15	TRBJ1-6	CATSNSGTANSPLHF
TRBV7-6	TRBJ2-5	CASILGTGIQETQYF
TRBV7-9	TRBJ1-5	CASSGPGQASNQPQHF
TRBV7-8	TRBJ2-7	CASSLAQLNHEQYF
TRBV4-2	TRBJ2-7	CASSPGTATYEQYF
TRBV6-6	TRBJ2-6	CASSRGAGANGLTF
TRBV5-1	TRBJ2-1	CASSLTSGSRIYNEQFF
TRBV7-2	TRBJ1-2	CASSLVSYGYTF
TRBV13	TRBJ2-5	CASSSRTSGQETQYF